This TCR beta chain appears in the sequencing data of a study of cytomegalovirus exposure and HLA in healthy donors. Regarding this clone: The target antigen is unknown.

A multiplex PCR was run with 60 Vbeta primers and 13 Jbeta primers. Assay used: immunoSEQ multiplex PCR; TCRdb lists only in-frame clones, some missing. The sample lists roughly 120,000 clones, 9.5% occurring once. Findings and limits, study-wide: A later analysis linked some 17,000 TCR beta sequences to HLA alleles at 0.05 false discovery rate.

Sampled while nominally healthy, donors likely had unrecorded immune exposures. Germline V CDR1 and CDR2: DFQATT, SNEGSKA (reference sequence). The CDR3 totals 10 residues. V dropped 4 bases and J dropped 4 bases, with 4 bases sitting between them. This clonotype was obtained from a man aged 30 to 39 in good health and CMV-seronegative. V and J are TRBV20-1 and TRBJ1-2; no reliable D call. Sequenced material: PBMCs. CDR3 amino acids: CSATSYGYTF. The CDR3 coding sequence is TGCAGTGCTACTAGCTATGGCTACACCTTC.